The clone carrying this T cell receptor (beta chain) showed up just a few times. The target antigen is unknown. This specimen comes from a study of T-cell memory formation after mild COVID-19. Study context: Most TCR clusters belonged to a single donor. Study-wide findings and caveats: Several responding clones turned up in pre-infection memory, indicating that cross-reactive memory may have taken part.

Germline CDR1 and CDR2: SGDLS and YYNGEE. V was trimmed by 0 bases and J by 6 bases, leaving 15 bases between them. This CDR3 is 15 amino acids long. A 5'RACE reaction primed in the constant segment made cDNA libraries of TCR alpha and TCR beta, and these carried sample barcodes and UMIs. TCRdb redid the calling of the 5' RACE reads with MiXCR, one entry per CDR3 protein. The table shows 280,000 or so distinct CDR3 sequences, with roughly 8% occurring only once. This TCR came from a man between 18 and 29 years old who had mild COVID-19 (a few samples of this study predate the infection). Cell type and time point are not known. Sequencing was performed on PBMCs or a T cell subset sorted from them (not recorded which). The chain links TRBV9 to TRBJ1-2, with D possibly being TRBD1 (5 bases). For the CDR3, the DNA is TGTGCCAGCAGCGTAGGTTTAAGGGGACGGCATGGCTACACCTTC. As protein: CASSVGLRGRHGYTF.